This T cell receptor beta chain was obtained from a study of blood T cell repertoires in COVID-19. Study-level information: PBMCs, B-cell-depleted T cells, or T cells provided the cDNA or gDNA that made up the material.

The CDR3 loop spans 17 amino acids. V shed 6 bases and J shed 0 bases, with 17 bases lying between them. Germline values: CDR1 LNHDA, CDR2 SQIVND (reference sequence). As handled by the study authors: Reference gene primer amplification yielded estimated nucleated cell counts. Sequencing used immunoSEQ multiplex PCR; TCRdb keeps in-frame clones, though not all of them. V and J calls and clone size are as listed in that table; D and trimming were resolved from the DNA. Among about 6,600 clones listed, around 89% were seen once. As to this clone: At the DNA level, this CDR3 is encoded by other sequences in the same sample as well.

Material for sequencing was peripheral blood. This TCR derives from a human donor in a cohort sampled during active COVID-19. The donor label of this sample is uncertain. The J gene is TRBJ1-4, the V gene TRBV19; possibly TRBD1 for D (6 bases). The CDR3 DNA reads as TGTGCCAGTAGCCGTATGCTAGGGGGTACAACTAATGAAAAACTGTTTTTT. This encodes CASSRMLGGTTNEKLFF.